A single sample is the source of the 24 T cell receptor beta chains below, sequenced in a study of T cells in women clearing cervical HPV infection. The assay was immunoSEQ multiplex PCR, and TCRdb's table has in-frame clones only and misses some. The specimen's table records tens of thousands of clones. Sequencing was performed on blood buffy coat. The receptors were gathered from a woman aged 18-69 years with a cervical HPV16 infection that either progressed to CIN3+ or cleared (not recorded which).

A note on this clone: Read sequence stops 3 residues before the CDR3 end, and the germline J gene provides the missing end. The chain uses TRBV5-4 and TRBJ2-7, with D possibly matching TRBD1 (6 bases). The CDR3 is 16 amino acids. Germline assignment: CDR1 SGHNT and CDR2 YYREEE (reference sequence). V was shortened by 2 bases and J by 5 bases, with 20 bases between the two germline ends. CDR3 sequence: CASSLGAQGRADEQYF. The DNA read from the CDR3 is TGTGCCAGCAGCTTAGGCGCCCAGGGGCGCGCGGACGAG.

About this clone: The read comes to an end 3 residues before the CDR3 does, leaving the germline J gene to fill in the end. The V call is TRBV5-1, the J call TRBJ1-3, with D hard to call. Germline V CDR1 and CDR2: SGHRS, YFSETQ. The CDR3 is 13 amino acids. The V gene lost 3 bases and the J gene lost 0 bases, with 4 bases spanning the gap. The CDR3 reads CASSSGSGNTIYF. The sequenced CDR3 bases are TGCGCCAGCAGCTCCGGCTCTGGAAACACC.

Comment on this clone: The read ends 3 residues before the CDR3 terminus; that terminus is restored from the germline J gene. The chain has TRBV19 and TRBJ2-1; D gene unclear. V lost 2 bases to trimming and J lost 8 bases, with 10 bases between them. CDR3 length: 13 amino acids. In germline, CDR1 is LNHDA, CDR2 SQIVND (reference sequence). CDR3 region: CASSIRGGYEQFF. Incomplete CDR3 DNA: TGTGCCAGTAGTATAAGAGGTGGCTATGAG.

Worth noting for this clone: With the read ending 3 residues before the CDR3 end, the germline J gene is used to fill in that end. V and J are TRBV2 and TRBJ2-1, with 9 bases lining up with TRBD2. Trimming at V came to 4 bases and at J to 4 bases, leaving 2 bases not matched to a gene. The CDR3 has 14 residues. Germline V CDR1 and CDR2: SNHLY, FYNNEI. The CDR3 bases that were read are TGTGCCAGCAGTGTGGGACTAGCATACAATGAG. As protein: CASSVGLAYNE. In full, the CDR3 is CASSVGLAYNEQFF.

In the case of this clone: The CDR3 is cut off 3 residues early in the read; its end comes from the germline J gene. The V and J genes are TRBV28 and TRBJ2-3, with 14 bases identical to TRBD2. The junction had 6 bases not matched to a gene; V was cut back by 6 bases and J by 1 base. The CDR3 is made up of 17 amino acids. Germline V lookup: CDR1 MDHEN, CDR2 SYDVKM. The CDR3 DNA, read in part, is TGTGCCAGCAGGGGACTAGCGGGAGTATTGCGCACAGATACG. Translating it yields CASRGLAGVLRTDT. The whole CDR3 sequence is CASRGLAGVLRTDTQYF.

On this clone: The limits of the CDR3 on the DNA are not certain, so only TCRdb's listed CDR3 is given. The V gene is TRBV28, the J gene TRBJ1-2. The CDR3 is made up of 15 amino acids, end residues included. Germline assignment: CDR1 MDHEN and CDR2 SYDVKM. CDR3 amino acids: CASSLGTGINYGYTF.

This clone registers medium-sized by frequency. The read is 3 residues too short to cover the CDR3 end, so that end is filled in from the germline J gene. Additional DNA sequences in this sample encode the identical CDR3. The V call is TRBV2, the J call TRBJ2-3; TRBD1 agrees at 7 bases. V gave up 6 bases and J gave up 0 bases; unmatched junction bases: 6. The CDR3 loop spans 15 amino acids. Germline lookup yields CDR1 SNHLY and CDR2 FYNNEI. CDR3 DNA, as far as it was read: TGTGCCAGCAGCGAGGGGACAGCTAGCACAGATACG. Its translation: CASSEGTASTDT. The full CDR3 sequence reads CASSEGTASTDTQYF.

Notes on this clone: The read is 3 residues too short to cover the CDR3 end, so that end is filled in from the germline J gene. The chain links TRBV19 to TRBJ2-7; TRBD1 matches at 7 bases. Germline V gene data show CDR1 as LNHDA and CDR2 as SQIVND (reference sequence). The CDR3 is 13 amino acids. V lost 3 bases to trimming and J lost 5 bases; unmatched junction nucleotides: 4. CDR3 sequence: CASSMRGRDEQYF. Partial CDR3 DNA: TGTGCCAGTAGTATGAGGGGGCGGGACGAG.

Remarks on this clone: The read finishes 3 residues shy of the CDR3 end, and the germline J gene is used to complete it. The chain couples TRBV20-1 to TRBJ2-1; D is possibly TRBD2 (6 bases). The V gene's germline CDR1 is DFQATT and CDR2 SNEGSKA (reference sequence). The CDR3 has 13 residues. The CDR3 is CRAWDFNYNEQFF. Incomplete CDR3 DNA: TGCAGGGCTTGGGACTTCAATTACAATGAG.

About this clone: The CDR3 end falls 3 residues outside the read, so it is completed with the germline J gene. J is TRBJ2-1 and V is TRBV19, with TRBD1 matching over 9 bases. Trimming cost V 8 bases and J 4 bases; bases outside gene matches: 9. Germline V gene data show CDR1 as LNHDA and CDR2 as SQIVND (reference sequence). The CDR3 is 15 residues long. The sequenced CDR3 bases are TGTGCCAGTGCGTCGCGGACAGGGGCGTACAATGAG. Encoded protein: CASASRTGAYNE. The full-length CDR3 reads as CASASRTGAYNEQFF. The full variable domain, rest sourced from reference TRBV19 and TRBJ2-1, is DGGITQSPKYLFRKEGQNVTLSCEQNLNHDAMYWYRQDPGQGLRLIYYSQIVNDFQKGDIAEGYSVSREKKESFPLTVTSAQKNPTAFYLCASASRTGAYNEQFFGPGTRLTVL.

In the case of this clone: Sequencing ends 3 residues short of the CDR3 end; the germline J gene provides the rest. The gene calls are TRBV19 and TRBJ2-1, with 9 bases that match TRBD1. V lost 5 bases to trimming and J lost 5 bases; unmatched junction nucleotides: 7. Germline CDR1 is LNHDA and CDR2 is SQIVND (reference sequence). The CDR3 is 15 residues long. CDR3 DNA, as far as it was read: TGTGCCAGTAGTTCGAGGACAGGGGAGAACAATGAG. Protein: CASSSRTGENNE. The CDR3 in its entirety is CASSSRTGENNEQFF.

Details on this clone: The CDR3 end is not reached by the read, which stops 3 residues before it; the germline J gene fills it in. The gene calls are TRBV20-1 and TRBJ1-4; 7 positions agree with TRBD1. With V trimmed by 4 bases and J by 2 bases, 7 bases remained unmatched. Germline CDR1 is DFQATT and CDR2 is SNEGSKA (reference sequence). This CDR3 has 15 amino acids. The CDR3 loop reads CSAILRTGTNEKLFF. CDR3 DNA, as far as it was read: TGCAGTGCTATCCTTCGGACAGGCACTAATGAAAAA.

This clone registers medium-sized (0.01 to 0.1%) by frequency. Read data end 3 residues before the CDR3 end; the end is taken from the germline J gene. The gene calls are TRBV6-1 and TRBJ2-2; tentative D call: TRBD2 (7 bases). Germline assignment: CDR1 MNHNS and CDR2 SASEGT. Trimming cost V 2 bases and J 2 bases, with 12 bases left between them. The CDR3 length is 16 residues. The CDR3 reads CASSETPGGNTGELFF. The part of the CDR3 DNA that was read is TGTGCCAGCAGTGAAACCCCGGGGGGCAACACCGGGGAG.

As regards this clone: Read sequence stops 3 residues before the CDR3 end, and the germline J gene provides the missing end. The V gene is TRBV6-1, the J gene TRBJ1-4; D is possibly TRBD1 (5 bases). Trimming removed 2 bases at V and 7 bases at J, with 14 bases between. The CDR3 has 15 amino acids. The V gene's germline CDR1 is MNHNS and CDR2 SASEGT. Incomplete CDR3 DNA: TGTGCCAGCAGTGAAATCGCAGGGAAGGGTGAAAAA. This translates into CASSEIAGKGEK. The full-length CDR3 reads as CASSEIAGKGEKLFF.

With regard to this clone: The missing CDR3 end, 3 residues past where the read stops, is filled in from the germline J gene. The genes are TRBV7-6 and TRBJ1-4; the D is unclear. The CDR3 runs to 15 residues. Germline V gene sequence: CDR1 SGHVS, CDR2 FNYEAQ. V lost 2 bases to trimming and J lost 4 bases, with 11 bases between them. CDR3: CASSLSARHNEKLFF. CDR3 DNA, as far as it was read: TGTGCCAGCAGCTTATCCGCCAGACATAATGAAAAA.

Concerning this clone: Read sequence stops 3 residues before the CDR3 end, and the germline J gene provides the missing end. V and J are TRBV28 and TRBJ2-2; no clear D gene. Per the germline V gene, CDR1 is MDHEN and CDR2 is SYDVKM. With 4 bases removed from V and 5 bases from J, the gap between germline ends came to 5 bases. The CDR3 loop spans 12 amino acids. CDR3 bases read: TGTGCCAGCAGTTCCCCGACCGGGGAG. Its translation is CASSSPTGE. The whole CDR3 reads CASSSPTGELFF.

As concerns this clone: Coverage ceases 3 residues before the CDR3 finishes, and the germline J gene fills in the end. The chain carries TRBV20-1 and TRBJ2-1, with 7 bases fitting TRBD2. Germline-derived CDR1 and CDR2 are DFQATT and SNEGSKA (reference sequence). This CDR3 is built from 15 residues. The trim removed 0 bases at V and 7 bases at J, leaving 9 bases unmatched. The sequenced CDR3 bases are TGCAGTGCTAGAGATAGCGGGCCCGGATGGAATGAG. Translating gives CSARDSGPGWNE. The entire CDR3 protein reads CSARDSGPGWNEQFF.

On this clone itself: The read halts 3 residues ahead of the CDR3 end, with the missing end drawn from the germline J gene. The chain uses TRBV7-9 and TRBJ1-2; no clear D gene. Germline CDR1 and CDR2: SEHNR and FQNEAQ (reference sequence). The CDR3 contains 15 residues. This chain's CDR3 is CASSPLAGSDNDYTF. The covered CDR3 bases are TGTGCCAGCAGCCCCCTAGCGGGATCAGACAATGAC. Using reference TRBV7-9 and TRBJ1-2 for the parts outside the CDR3, the full variable domain is DTGVSQNPRHKITKRGQNVTFRCDPISEHNRLYWYRQTLGQGPEFLTYFQNEAQLEKSRLLSDRFSAERPKGSFSTLEIQRTEQGDSAMYLCASSPLAGSDNDYTFGSGTRLTVV.

On this clone itself: The read ends 3 residues early relative to the CDR3; the germline J gene fills the gap. The chain has TRBV19 and TRBJ2-1, with a tentative D call TRBD1 (6 bases). The germline V gene has CDR1 LNHDA and CDR2 SQIVND (reference sequence). This CDR3 has 16 residues. Trimming shortened V by 6 bases and J by 3 bases, and 18 bases separated the two germline ends. The DNA read from the CDR3 is TGTGCCAGTAGCTCCCCGGGACAAACTTACTACAATGAG. Translating gives CASSSPGQTYYNE. The whole CDR3 reads CASSSPGQTYYNEQFF.

With regard to this clone: The observed sequence ends 3 residues before the CDR3 terminus, with the missing tail filled in from the germline J gene. This sequence joins TRBV19 and TRBJ1-5; 7 bases fit TRBD1. V lost 4 bases, J lost 3 bases, and 6 bases stayed unmatched. This CDR3 contains 15 residues. Germline CDR1 and CDR2: LNHDA and SQIVND (reference sequence). Here the CDR3 reads CASSTLGTANQPQHF. CDR3 DNA, as far as it was read: TGTGCCAGTAGTACCCTCGGGACAGCCAATCAGCCC.

Regarding this clone: The read halts 3 residues ahead of the CDR3 end, with the missing end drawn from the germline J gene. The chain combines TRBV5-1 with TRBJ2-1; a weak D match, TRBD1 (6 bases). The V and J ends lost 3 bases and 6 bases respectively, with 13 bases between them. CDR1 and CDR2 (germline): SGHRS, YFSETQ. The length of the CDR3 is 14 residues. CDR3 DNA (partial): TGCGCCAGCAGCTATGGACAGACTACCAATGAG. Amino acids: CASSYGQTTNE. The whole CDR3 protein reads CASSYGQTTNEQFF.

Turning to this clone: The missing CDR3 end, 3 residues past where the read stops, is filled in from the germline J gene. The V gene is TRBV18, the J gene TRBJ2-5, with 9 positions matching TRBD2. The J segment lost 0 bases and the V segment lost 11 bases, leaving 4 bases of the junction unmatched. The CDR3 runs 13 residues. The V gene's germline CDR1 is KGHSH and CDR2 LQKENI. CDR3 sequence reads: CAGRTSDQETQYF. The CDR3 DNA, read in part, is TGTGCCGGCAGGACTAGCGACCAAGAGACC.

In the case of this clone: With the read ending 3 residues before the CDR3 end, the germline J gene is used to fill in that end. The chain is built from TRBV18 and TRBJ1-2, with no clear D. Per the germline V gene, CDR1 is KGHSH and CDR2 is LQKENI. The CDR3 has 14 residues. CDR3 DNA (partial): TGTGCCAGCTCACTAGCTAGCGGGAGGTACGAC. This codes for CASSLASGRYD. The full CDR3 protein reads CASSLASGRYDYTF.

In the case of this clone: Read data end 3 residues before the CDR3 end; the end is taken from the germline J gene. The V gene is TRBV29-1, the J gene TRBJ2-6, with D possibly TRBD2 on 5 matching bases. CDR1 is SQVTM and CDR2 is ANQGSEA in the germline V gene. V lost 5 bases to trimming and J lost 3 bases, with 8 bases between them. This CDR3 is built from 13 residues. CDR3 sequence reads: CSVRGFGANVLTF. The DNA read from the CDR3 is TGCAGCGTTCGAGGGTTTGGGGCCAACGTC.